A selection of T cell receptor beta chains follows, all from one sample in a study of CD8 T cells in Susac syndrome. Each CDR3 protein gets one entry after TCRdb re-called the immunoSEQ multiplex PCR reads with MiXCR. The sample includes 95,000 to 150,000 distinct CDR3 sequences, over 90% of them seen just once. Sequences were obtained from CD8+ T cells from PBMCs. The source of these receptors is a human donor with multiple sclerosis. The CDR3 runs from the conserved cysteine through the conserved F or W. The order of the fields is V gene, clone size, J gene, CDR3 protein. A row's size may be missing; if present it is once, few, many or a size class.

TRBV14	-	TRBJ1-5	CASSPLRGSNSNQPQHF
TRBV6-1	few	TRBJ2-5	CASSLGPGYQETQYF
TRBV3-1	-	TRBJ1-5	CASSQGTGGAGNQPQHF
TRBV7-6	-	TRBJ2-1	CASSTIAGETNNEQFF
TRBV4-1	-	TRBJ2-5	CASSQDGDRSYQETQYF
TRBV20-1	-	TRBJ2-1	CSASALAKDYNEQFF
TRBV29-1	-	TRBJ1-2	CSVEDHRGSNYGYTF
TRBV2	-	TRBJ2-2	CASKKGQGANTGELFF
TRBV15	-	TRBJ2-3	CATSSFPGGTDTQYF
TRBV27	-	TRBJ2-2	CASSTNPDYLVDTGELFF
TRBV9	-	TRBJ2-2	CASSVERGELFF
TRBV7-6	-	TRBJ2-1	CASSLSLVGNRGLGHEQFF
TRBV7-9	-	TRBJ1-2	CASSQGARGRKMDGYTF
TRBV30	-	TRBJ1-4	CAWEPGGGKLFF
TRBV20-1	-	TRBJ2-1	CSAERTTSSYNEQFF
TRBV20-1	-	TRBJ2-2	CSARGSGRRTGELFF
TRBV28	-	TRBJ1-2	CASSLVDRRSRYGYTF
TRBV3-1	-	TRBJ2-5	CASGSDRELQETQYF
TRBV7-9	-	TRBJ2-1	CASSYPGADEQFF
TRBV30	-	TRBJ2-1	CAWSPGNEQFF
TRBV15	-	TRBJ2-1	CATSANPGTGGNEQFF
TRBV3-1	once	TRBJ1-1	CASSQVDMNTEAFF
TRBV2	once	TRBJ2-2	CASRWAGSTGELFF
TRBV28	-	TRBJ1-1	CAVQGGGLDTEAFF
TRBV2	-	TRBJ2-1	CASSEGAGYNEQFF
TRBV18	-	TRBJ2-1	CASSPGRPSYNEQFF
TRBV5-6	-	TRBJ2-1	CASSLGRVPASEQFF
TRBV29-1	-	TRBJ1-1	CSVVPKLNTEAFF
TRBV4-1	-	TRBJ2-7	CASSQAPAGGNEQYF
TRBV11-3	-	TRBJ1-1	CASSFTGGVKGEAFF
TRBV6-1	-	TRBJ1-2	CASSDPPDVGYTF
TRBV9	-	TRBJ1-5	CASSTGGKSNQPQHF
TRBV7-2	-	TRBJ2-1	CASSLGGSAGNEQFF
TRBV29-1	-	TRBJ1-1	CSVGEGVPEAFF
TRBV9	few	TRBJ2-5	CASSVAVTQETQYF
TRBV7-2	-	TRBJ2-5	CASTASLYQETQYF
TRBV7-8	once	TRBJ1-4	CASSFHREVYNEKLFF
TRBV3-1	-	TRBJ2-2	CASSRGLRGAITGELFF
TRBV4-1	-	TRBJ2-4	CASSQDPNKRAKNIQYF
TRBV27	-	TRBJ2-1	CASRYGSSNEQFF
TRBV5-1	-	TRBJ1-2	CASSFGDYGYTF
TRBV5-1	-	TRBJ2-5	CASSLGQSGGETQYF
TRBV30	-	TRBJ2-7	CAWSPGVVEQYF
TRBV9	-	TRBJ2-2	CASSVGQYTGELFF
TRBV5-6	-	TRBJ1-2	CASSFGDAGHYGYTF
TRBV27	-	TRBJ2-2	CASSIGAGAGELFF
TRBV12-3/TRBV12-4	-	TRBJ2-2	CASRPGTNTGELFF
TRBV6-6	-	TRBJ1-5	CASSYLGQSNQPQHF
TRBV29-1	-	TRBJ2-5	CSVDGRGEVETQYF
TRBV12-3/TRBV12-4	-	TRBJ1-1	CASIAGVNTEAFF
TRBV7-2	-	TRBJ2-3	CASSHDREEPDTQYF
TRBV20-1	-	TRBJ2-7	CSARDGRFSSYEQYF
TRBV9	-	TRBJ2-3	CASSEPAASSTDTQYF